Following are 31 T cell receptor beta chains from one sample sequenced in a study of cytomegalovirus exposure and HLA in healthy donors. Profiled with immunoSEQ multiplex PCR; TCRdb holds only in-frame clones, not every one. This table has approximately 160,000 clones, roughly nine tenths appearing once. Sequenced input: PBMCs. These TCRs come from a woman between 18 and 29 years old in good health and CMV-seropositive.

This clone has only a few counts. The chain couples TRBV2 to TRBJ2-2; TRBD1 aligns across 8 bases. J lost 2 bases, V lost 6 bases, and 8 bases had no gene match. Germline-derived CDR1 and CDR2 are SNHLY and FYNNEI. There are 16 residues in the CDR3. CDR3: CASSGQGLSNTGELFF. The CDR3 DNA reads TGTGCCAGCAGCGGACAGGGCCTGAGTAACACCGGGGAGCTGTTTTTT.

The chain is built from TRBV6-5 and TRBJ1-1; 8 nucleotides line up with TRBD1. The CDR3 contains 16 residues. Germline V gene data show CDR1 as MNHEY and CDR2 as SVGAGI. Trimming at V came to 0 bases and at J to 5 bases, leaving 8 bases not matched to a gene. The CDR3 DNA follows: TGTGCCAGCAGTTACTCGAGTCAGGGGGCAAGGACTGAAGCTTTCTTT. Amino acid sequence: CASSYSSQGARTEAFF.

This clone is a singleton in its sample. The rearrangement links TRBV5-4 to TRBJ2-7; the match to TRBD1 covers 7 bases. The CDR3 spans 14 residues. V shed 9 bases and J 0 bases; nucleotides not matched to a gene: 9. Germline values: CDR1 SGHNT, CDR2 YYREEE (reference sequence). CDR3 residues: CATNDRDLSYEQYF. DNA of the CDR3: TGTGCCACCAACGACAGGGACCTCTCCTACGAGCAGTACTTC.

The gene calls are TRBV2 and TRBJ2-1; TRBD1 aligns across 8 bases. Trimming at V came to 10 bases and at J to 4 bases, leaving 6 bases not matched to a gene. The CDR3 spans 13 residues. Germline CDR1 and CDR2: SNHLY and FYNNEI. This CDR3 reads CATGQAGYNEQFF. The CDR3 bases are TGTGCCACGGGACAGGCAGGGTACAATGAGCAGTTCTTC.

This clone appeared once. V usage is TRBV6-4 and J usage is TRBJ2-1; 12 bases line up with TRBD1. Germline CDR1 reads MRHNA; CDR2 reads SNTAGT. This CDR3 spans 17 amino acids. Losses at the gene ends were 5 bases for V and 6 bases for J; bases not matched to a gene: 11. The CDR3 loop is CASSPSGTGGISNEQFF. The CDR3 DNA sequence: TGTGCCAGCAGTCCCTCCGGGACAGGGGGCATCAGCAATGAGCAGTTCTTC.

V and J are TRBV7-9 and TRBJ1-4, with 11 bases that match TRBD1. There are 15 residues in the CDR3. CDR1 and CDR2 (germline): SEHNR, FQNEAQ (reference sequence). The trim removed 3 bases at V and 7 bases at J, leaving 4 bases unmatched. The CDR3 here is CASSFSDRGREKLFF. In nucleotides, the CDR3 is TGTGCCAGCAGCTTTTCGGACAGGGGGCGTGAAAAACTGTTTTTT.

The chain is built from TRBV21-1 and TRBJ1-2; the listed D gene, TRBD1, was not tested against the DNA. TRBV21-1 is a recognized pseudogene. The length of the CDR3 is 14 residues. CDR3 protein: CASSTMGQYYGYTF. CDR3 nucleotides: TGTGCCAGCAGCACGATGGGACAGTACTATGGCTACACCTTC.

The V call is TRBV14, the J call TRBJ2-3, with D perhaps TRBD1 (6 bases). Looked up from germline, CDR1 is SGHDN and CDR2 is FVKESK. V lost 2 bases and J 8 bases, leaving 11 bases between the germline ends. This CDR3 region has 13 residues. CDR3 nucleotide sequence: TGTGCCAGCAGCCAACTACAGGGTCCTACGCAGTATTTT. As protein: CASSQLQGPTQYF.

The chain employs TRBV5-1 and TRBJ1-2; D is unresolved. Trimming removed 4 bases from V and 2 bases from J, with 9 bases in between. Per the germline V gene, CDR1 is SGHRS and CDR2 is YFSETQ. The CDR3 contains 13 residues. The CDR3 DNA sequence: TGCGCCAGCAGCCCCGGGAGCAACTATGGCTACACCTTC. This encodes CASSPGSNYGYTF.

The chain recombines TRBV27 with TRBJ2-7, with 8 bases identical to TRBD2. V was pared by 4 bases and J by 2 bases, with 7 bases of the junction left unmatched. The CDR3 covers 15 residues. Germline assignment: CDR1 MNHEY and CDR2 SMNVEV (reference sequence). CDR3 protein: CASSSPGGPTYEQYF. The CDR3, as DNA: TGTGCCAGCAGTTCTCCGGGGGGGCCGACCTACGAGCAGTACTTC.

V and J are TRBV5-5 and TRBJ2-7; the D gene is possibly TRBD1 (6 bases). The CDR3 runs to 11 residues. Between the trimmed V and J ends, which lost 6 bases and 4 bases, there was a span of 8 bases. CDR1 SGHKS and CDR2 YYEKEE come from the germline V gene (reference sequence). The chain's CDR3 is CASKGVYEQYF. The CDR3, as DNA: TGTGCCAGCAAGGGGGTTTACGAGCAGTACTTC.

The chain links TRBV19 to TRBJ1-1, with D unresolved. V dropped 7 bases and J dropped 10 bases, with 13 bases sitting between them. Germline CDR1 and CDR2: LNHDA and SQIVND (reference sequence). The CDR3 spans 11 residues. The CDR3, as DNA: TGTGCCAGTATTACTCAGGCGGGAGCTTTCTTT. This translates into CASITQAGAFF. Drawing the rest from reference TRBV19 and TRBJ1-1, the complete variable domain is DGGITQSPKYLFRKEGQNVTLSCEQNLNHDAMYWYRQDPGQGLRLIYYSQIVNDFQKGDIAEGYSVSREKKESFPLTVTSAQKNPTAFYLCASITQAGAFFGQGTRLTVV.

The rearrangement links TRBV7-3 to TRBJ2-1, with D unclear. Per germline, CDR1 SGHTA and CDR2 FQGTGA. This CDR3 has 12 amino acids. V was shortened by 1 base and J by 7 bases, with 5 bases between the two germline ends. The CDR3 sequence is CASSLSGNEQFF. The DNA of the CDR3 is TGTGCCAGCAGCTTAAGCGGTAATGAGCAGTTCTTC.

The rearrangement links TRBV30 to TRBJ1-4; D is unclear. Germline lookup yields CDR1 GTSNPN and CDR2 SVGIG (reference sequence). V shed 3 bases and J shed 4 bases, with 6 bases lying between them. The CDR3 spans 12 residues. CDR3 amino acids: CAWRQNNEKLFF. CDR3 nucleotides: TGTGCCTGGAGGCAGAATAATGAAAAACTGTTTTTT.

The chain joins TRBV14 to TRBJ2-5, with 12 bases fitting TRBD2. From germline, CDR1 is SGHDN and CDR2 FVKESK. This CDR3 is built from 15 residues. The V gene end was trimmed by 6 bases and the J gene end by 4 bases; junction bases not matched to a gene: 6. CDR3: CASRSTSGGGETQYF. DNA of the CDR3: TGTGCCAGCAGATCGACTAGCGGGGGTGGAGAGACCCAGTACTTC.

The chain recombines TRBV28 with TRBJ2-7, with D perhaps matching TRBD2 (6 bases). Looked up from germline, CDR1 is MDHEN and CDR2 is SYDVKM. V lost 4 bases to trimming and J lost 2 bases, with 12 bases between them. The length of the CDR3 is 14 residues. CDR3 region: CASSYRDLTYEQYF. As DNA, the CDR3 is TGTGCCAGCAGTTACCGGGACTTGACCTACGAGCAGTACTTC.

CDR3 loop: CASSLSPLAPGGYTF. The CDR3 DNA reads as TGTGCCAGCAGTTTATCACCTCTAGCCCCGGGTGGCTACACCTTC. This chain uses TRBV27 with TRBJ1-2; D is unclear. CDR1 and CDR2 (germline): MNHEY, SMNVEV (reference sequence). Deletions cut 0 bases from V and 7 bases from J, with 15 bases between. CDR3 size: 15 residues.

The chain recombines TRBV4-3 with TRBJ2-7; tentatively, D is TRBD2 (6 bases). Trimming cost V 0 bases and J 5 bases, with 11 bases left between them. CDR3 length equals 14 residues. CDR1 is LGHNA and CDR2 is YSLEER in the germline V gene. CDR3 region: CASSQDPGGDEQYF. CDR3 DNA: TGCGCCAGCAGCCAAGATCCGGGCGGGGACGAGCAGTACTTC.

This chain uses TRBV11-2 with TRBJ2-7; 9 bases are a match to TRBD1. Germline values: CDR1 SGHAT, CDR2 FQNNGV. The CDR3 has 15 amino acids. V was clipped by 5 bases and J by 0 bases; unmatched bases: 5. The CDR3: CASSGRDRASYEQYF. In DNA, the CDR3 is TGTGCCAGCAGCGGCAGGGACAGGGCCTCCTACGAGCAGTACTTC. Full variable domain (remainder filled in from reference TRBV11-2 and TRBJ2-7): EAGVAQSPRYKIIEKRQSVAFWCNPISGHATLYWYQQILGQGPKLLIQFQNNGVVDDSQLPKDRFSAERLKGVDSTLKIQPAKLEDSAVYLCASSGRDRASYEQYFGPGTRLTVT.

The CDR3, as DNA: TGCGCCAGCAGCCAAGAGGGACAAACCTACAATGAGCAGTTCTTC. Translating it yields CASSQEGQTYNEQFF. The chain uses TRBV4-1 and TRBJ2-1, with D possibly matching TRBD1 (6 bases). The CDR3 has 15 residues. V was clipped by 0 bases and J by 2 bases, with 8 bases between them. Germline lookup yields CDR1 MGHRA and CDR2 YSYEKL.

V usage is TRBV13 and J usage is TRBJ2-3, with a possible D match to TRBD1 (5 bases). This CDR3 region has 15 residues. V lost 2 bases to trimming and J lost 0 bases, with 9 bases between them. Germline assignment: CDR1 PRHDT and CDR2 FYEKMQ (reference sequence). The CDR3 DNA is TGTGCCAGCAGCTTACAGGGTGCTAGCACAGATACGCAGTATTTT. This translates into CASSLQGASTDTQYF. The whole variable domain, remainder taken from reference TRBV13 and TRBJ2-3, is AAGVIQSPRHLIKEKRETATLKCYPIPRHDTVYWYQQGPGQDPQFLISFYEKMQSDKGSIPDRFSAQQFSDYHSELNMSSLELGDSALYFCASSLQGASTDTQYFGPGTRLTVL.

The CDR3 protein is CASSLGTSGGYEQYF. In DNA form, the CDR3 reads TGTGCCAGCAGCCTCGGGACTAGCGGGGGCTACGAGCAGTACTTC. The genes are TRBV7-2 and TRBJ2-7; 14 bases agree with TRBD2. V trimming: 5 bases; J trimming: 3 bases; junction bases outside the gene matches: 3. Looked up from germline, CDR1 is SGHTA and CDR2 is FQGNSA. CDR3 length: 15 residues.

The chain carries TRBV27 and TRBJ1-1; D unresolved. Germline loops: CDR1 MNHEY, CDR2 SMNVEV (reference sequence). With 2 bases removed from V and 3 bases from J, the gap between germline ends came to 10 bases. This CDR3 has 14 residues. The CDR3 nucleotides read TGTGCCAGCAGTTTAATGGGGAGCCACACTGAAGCTTTCTTT. This translates into CASSLMGSHTEAFF.

The count of this clone is one. The genes are TRBV27 and TRBJ2-7; possibly TRBD2 for D (5 bases). With 3 bases removed from V and 9 bases from J, the gap between germline ends came to 15 bases. CDR1 and CDR2 from the germline V gene are MNHEY and SMNVEV (reference sequence). CDR3 length: 13 amino acids. In nucleotides, the CDR3 is TGTGCCAGCAGTTTCCGGCTGGCCAGCGGGCAGTACTTC. This gives the protein CASSFRLASGQYF.

V gene TRBV19 combines with J gene TRBJ1-4, with a tentative D call TRBD1 (5 bases). This CDR3 has 12 amino acids. Trimming cost V 6 bases and J 7 bases, with 9 bases left between them. CDR1 is LNHDA and CDR2 is SQIVND in the germline V gene (reference sequence). The chain's CDR3 is CASSWGGEKLFF. In DNA, the CDR3 is TGTGCCAGTAGCTGGGGGGGTGAAAAACTGTTTTTT.

The chain carries TRBV29-1 and TRBJ1-5; possibly TRBD1 for D (6 bases). V was trimmed by 7 bases and J by 2 bases, leaving 15 bases between them. The CDR3 spans 14 residues. Germline CDR1 SQVTM, CDR2 ANQGSEA. CDR3 residues: CSARIGGGNQPQHF. CDR3 bases: TGCAGCGCCCGAATAGGGGGAGGCAATCAGCCCCAGCATTTT. The variable domain in full, completed from reference TRBV29-1 and TRBJ1-5, reads SAVISQKPSRDICQRGTSLTIQCQVDSQVTMMFWYRQQPGQSLTLIATANQGSEATYESGFVIDKFPISRPNLTFSTLTVSNMSPEDSSIYLCSARIGGGNQPQHFGDGTRLSIL.

V usage is TRBV4-3 and J usage is TRBJ1-4; perhaps TRBD1 as D (6 bases). The CDR3 contains 14 residues. Trimming took off 0 bases at V and 8 bases at J, with 10 bases between the two ends. CDR1 and CDR2 (germline): LGHNA, YSLEER. DNA for the CDR3: TGCGCCAGCAGCCAAGAAGGCAGGGGAGAAAAACTGTTTTTT. It translates to CASSQEGRGEKLFF.

This sequence joins TRBV28 and TRBJ1-2, with 7 bases matching TRBD1. Germline lookup yields CDR1 MDHEN and CDR2 SYDVKM. The CDR3 length is 15 residues. Unmatched junction bases numbered 11, after V lost 6 bases and J lost 4 bases. The CDR3, as DNA: TGTGCCAGCAGGATTGGGACAGAGGGTGGCTATGGCTACACCTTC. It encodes CASRIGTEGGYGYTF.

The genes are TRBV9 and TRBJ2-2; 13 bases are shared with TRBD2. The V and J ends lost 2 bases and 0 bases, in that order; junction bases with no gene match: 4. Looked up from germline, CDR1 is SGDLS and CDR2 is YYNGEE. CDR3 length: 18 amino acids. The CDR3 loop reads CASSVGLAGYANTGELFF. CDR3 coding DNA: TGTGCCAGCAGCGTGGGACTAGCGGGGTACGCGAACACCGGGGAGCTGTTTTTT.

Points on this clone: Within the sample, other DNA sequences also encode this same CDR3. V and J are TRBV27 and TRBJ2-7; TRBD2 aligns across 7 bases. Trimming at V came to 0 bases and at J to 2 bases, leaving 4 bases not matched to a gene. Germline-derived CDR1 and CDR2 are MNHEY and SMNVEV (reference sequence). The CDR3 length is 15 residues. This chain's CDR3 is CASSLSGGGPYEQYF. The CDR3 DNA sequence: TGTGCCAGCAGTTTATCTGGGGGGGGACCCTACGAGCAGTACTTC.

The CDR3 reads CASSLASRTGNEQYF. DNA for the CDR3: TGTGCCAGCAGCTTGGCTTCGAGGACAGGGAACGAGCAGTACTTC. The chain couples TRBV5-6 to TRBJ2-7; TRBD1 matches at 8 bases. Germline V lookup: CDR1 SGHDT, CDR2 YYEEEE. Trimming cost V 0 bases and J 5 bases; bases outside gene matches: 7. CDR3 size: 15 residues.